This entry is about one T cell receptor (beta chain). Antigen: not known. The data were taken from a study of PD-1 blockade in classical Hodgkin lymphoma. Study-level results: Differences between repertoires have undefined causes, possibly disease activity or prior therapy.

The sample's time point: cycle 4 day 1 (C4D1), after 6 weeks of nivolumab. Every patient experienced relapse after autologous stem cell transplantation, and brentuximab vedotin exposure varied. Germline V CDR1 and CDR2: SGHRS, YFSETQ. CDR3 length: 15 amino acids. Germline trimming cut 0 bases from V and 4 bases from J; bases unmatched to any gene: 4. Sequencing was performed with immunoSEQ multiplex PCR; in TCRdb, only in-frame clones are kept and a portion is missing. The data hold about 60,000 clones, with just over 90% observed a single time. The sequencing here drew on peripheral blood mononuclear cells (PBMCs), taken before the fourth cycle of nivolumab. This receptor was identified in a human donor with classical Hodgkin lymphoma. The V call is TRBV5-1, the J call TRBJ1-1; 9 bases map to TRBD1. CDR3 region: CASSLGGTGFTEAFF. CDR3 bases: TGCGCCAGCAGCTTGGGCGGGACAGGGTTCACTGAAGCTTTCTTT.